This T cell receptor (beta chain) was identified during a study of T cell changes during pregnancy in multiple sclerosis (dated by TCRdb to 2018 to 2020). Context from the whole study: The study examined how the T cell repertoire changed over the course of pregnancy in women with multiple sclerosis.

Library creation used the immunoSEQ multiplex PCR assay. What TCRdb holds here is the immuneACCESS table cut down to in-frame rearrangements. Part of the clones is not present; checked against another copy, under half of the missing clones reflect an unresolved V gene, and the others are unexplained. The sample table lists 65,000 to 85,000 clones, around 90% of them with a count of one. Roughly 1.5% of the sample goes to the ten largest clones. Points on this clone: Its target antigen remains unknown. Per-nucleotide qualities are absent, and no much larger clonotype sits a single base away.

This clonotype was sampled from a female donor with multiple sclerosis, enrolled in a pregnancy study. The source was peripheral blood, collected after pregnancy.

The sequenced DNA is TGCGCCAGCAGCTTGGTAGCGGGGGGCACTAATGAGCAGTTCTTC. This codes for CASSLVAGGTNEQFF. Recombination joined TRBV5-1 with TRBJ2-1, with TRBD2 matching 10 junction bases. The CDR3 goes from the cysteine to the phenylalanine over 15 residues. CDR3 DNA only is kept here, 45 bases in frame from base 1. CDR1 is given as SGHRS and CDR2 as YFSETQ, both from the germline V gene. Trimming takes 0 bases off V and 7 bases off J; junction bases not matched to a gene: 4.